This T cell receptor beta chain was identified in a study of T cell repertoires in cytomegalovirus infection. Background on the study: Recently identified HLA-C-restricted CMV epitopes were among the peptides used. Both a matching HLA type and CMV infection were indicated by public TCR beta signatures. Findings and limits, study-wide: HLA-C-restricted CMV-specific TCR beta clonotypes were dominant in the ex vivo response.

This clonotype was observed a few times. The antigen is not known. TCRdb re-derived calls from the reads in MiXCR, one entry per CDR3 protein. The sample records approximately 910,000 distinct CDR3 sequences, around 29% being singletons. The CDR3 has 15 amino acids. The germline CDR1 and CDR2 sequences are SGHKS and YYEKEE (reference sequence). Trimming took 1 base from V and 4 from J; bases not matched to a gene: 5. The TCR comes from a human donor in good health (CMV status not recorded). Some clones in this sample may be carry-over from other donors' samples. The chain carries TRBV5-5 and TRBJ2-1; 7 nucleotides align to TRBD1. This specimen was cultured CD8+ T cells from PBMCs, taken from culture after CMV antigen stimulation. CDR3 amino acids: CASSLWQGDYNEQFF. The CDR3 bases are TGTGCCAGCAGCTTGTGGCAGGGGGATTACAATGAGCAGTTCTTC.